This T cell receptor beta chain derives from a study of T cell responses to AZD1222 COVID-19 vaccine. Points from the study as a whole: Compared with day 0, the breadth and depth of the Spike-specific TCR repertoire rose significantly after two doses of AZD1222.

CDR1 and CDR2 from the germline V gene are MDHEN and SYDVKM. V was trimmed by 4 bases and J by 0 bases, leaving 10 bases between them. This CDR3 spans 15 amino acids. Data came from immunoSEQ multiplex PCR; TCRdb stores just in-frame clones and leaves some out. The sample includes 110,000 or so clones, about 86% of them seen just once. Points on this clone: The antigen is unknown.

The clonotype originates from an adult who received the AZD1222 COVID-19 vaccine. The sequenced sample was peripheral blood, obtained 28 days after the second AZD1222 dose. The genes are TRBV28 and TRBJ1-5; D not resolved. CDR3 DNA: TGTGCCAGCAGTTATCCGGGTTATAGCAATCAGCCCCAGCATTTT. It is translated as CASSYPGYSNQPQHF.